The following is a TCR beta chain sequence with its context. Its antigen is undetermined. TCRdb's table, derived via immunoSEQ multiplex PCR, lists solely in-frame clones and lacks some. Among 110,000 or so clones listed, roughly 88% were seen once. Time point in this sample: week 11, during vaccination. Vaccine doses each comprised 300 ug of mutant IDH1 20-mer peptide, with topical imiquimod. Donor tumors were new WHO grade 3 or 4 IDH1-mutant, ATRX-lost astrocytomas. V trimming: 4 bases; J trimming: 7 bases; junction bases outside the gene matches: 6. From germline, CDR1 is SGHKS and CDR2 YYEKEE (reference sequence). This CDR3 has 16 amino acids. This sample is drawn from a study of a mutant IDH1 vaccine in newly diagnosed glioma.

Sample: PBMCs, taken from a glioma patient whose treatment included an IDH1 peptide vaccine. The TCR comes from a woman aged 45-65 years with glioma. The chain uses TRBV5-5 and TRBJ2-1; 15 bases align to TRBD2. CDR3 sequence (DNA): TGTGCCAGCAGCAAGGGACTAGCGGGAGGTCGAAATGAGCAGTTCTTC. Protein: CASSKGLAGGRNEQFF. The entire variable domain, with the rest obtained from reference TRBV5-5 and TRBJ2-1, is as follows: DAGVTQSPTHLIKTRGQQVTLRCSPISGHKSVSWYQQVLGQGPQFIFQYYEKEERGRGNFPDRFSARQFPNYSSELNVNALLLGDSALYLCASSKGLAGGRNEQFFGPGTRLTVL.